Included here is one TCR beta chain sequence, with context. The read stops 3 residues short of the end of the CDR3; the missing end is completed from the germline J gene. The repertoire was sequenced with immunoSEQ multiplex PCR; TCRdb's copy has only in-frame clones and lacks some. The sample table sets out about 22,000 clones. This sample is drawn from a study of T cells in women clearing cervical HPV infection. J lost 3 bases, V lost 1 base, and 11 bases had no gene match. The CDR3 spans 18 residues. Per the germline V gene, CDR1 is SQVTM and CDR2 is ANQGSEA. Sequenced: blood buffy coat. This receptor was obtained from a woman aged 18 to 75 with a cervical HPV16 infection that either progressed to CIN3+ or cleared (not recorded which). V usage is TRBV29-1 and J usage is TRBJ2-1; TRBD2 matches at 11 bases. The CDR3 reads CSVEGGGLAGGIYNEQFF. The sequenced part of the CDR3 DNA is TGCAGCGTTGAAGGGGGGGGGCTAGCGGGAGGAATCTACAATGAG.